The next 8 T cell receptor beta chains were all read from a single sample in a study of neoadjuvant anti-PD-1 for oral cavity cancer. Produced via immunoSEQ multiplex PCR; TCRdb's table is partial and in-frame only. Altogether more than 50,000 clones are present, approximately 80% being singletons, with the ten largest covering 2.5% to 3%. The starting material was PBMCs, obtained before nivolumab (anti-PD-1) treatment. Receptors originate from a person aged 35 to 85 with oral cavity squamous cell carcinoma.

This clone was detected once. V usage is TRBV27 and J usage is TRBJ2-3; 7 bases align to TRBD2. Germline V gene data show CDR1 as MNHEY and CDR2 as SMNVEV (reference sequence). The junction had 16 bases not matched to a gene; V was cut back by 0 bases and J by 7 bases. The CDR3 extends over 18 amino acids. CDR3 sequence (DNA): TGTGCCAGCAGTTTATCGAGGTCGTCGGCGGGAGTTATGAATACGCAGTATTTT. It yields the protein CASSLSRSSAGVMNTQYF.

This clone has just a few counts. The chain carries TRBV10-1 and TRBJ2-4, with D possibly being TRBD1 (6 bases). The V and J ends lost 3 bases and 0 bases respectively, with 12 bases between them. CDR3 length: 16 amino acids. Germline V gene lookup returns CDR1 WNHNN and CDR2 SYGVQD (reference sequence). The CDR3 bases are TGCGCCAGCAGTGATCCAGGGGAACGAGCCAAAAACATTCAGTACTTC. This translates into CASSDPGERAKNIQYF.

The V call is TRBV6-5, the J call TRBJ2-2; 11 nucleotides match TRBD2. Germline V gene sequence: CDR1 MNHEY, CDR2 SVGAGI. V shed 6 bases and J 7 bases; nucleotides not matched to a gene: 7. The CDR3 sequence is 15 residues long. CDR3 DNA: TGTGCCAGCAGCCAGGGACTAGCGGTTAGCGGGGAGCTGTTTTTT. Protein sequence: CASSQGLAVSGELFF.

This chain uses TRBV7-8 with TRBJ2-5, with 7 nucleotides matching TRBD1. Germline trimming cut 6 bases from V and 3 bases from J; bases unmatched to any gene: 7. The CDR3 runs to 14 residues. Germline V lookup: CDR1 SGHVS, CDR2 FQNEAQ. As DNA, the CDR3 is TGTGCCAGCAGTATCGACAGGGTAAAAGAGACCCAGTACTTC. The encoded protein is CASSIDRVKETQYF.

This clone turned up a few times. V is TRBV7-9 and J is TRBJ2-5; weak D call: TRBD2 (5 bases). Germline V CDR1 and CDR2: SEHNR, FQNEAQ (reference sequence). V lost 5 bases, J lost 7 bases, and 20 bases lay in between. The CDR3 is made up of 15 amino acids. CDR3 sequence reads: CASSPLTISRGTQYF. The DNA of the CDR3 is TGTGCCAGCAGCCCCCTTACTATCTCTCGGGGGACCCAGTACTTC.

By share of the sample, this clone is medium-sized. The chain is built from TRBV7-2 and TRBJ1-5, with a weak D call TRBD1 (5 bases). Germline lookup yields CDR1 SGHTA and CDR2 FQGNSA. The length of the CDR3 is 15 residues. The ends were cut back, 3 bases at V and 8 bases at J, with 17 bases in the middle. The CDR3 protein is CASSFPGPRGKPQHF. The CDR3, as DNA: TGTGCCAGCAGCTTTCCAGGGCCCCGGGGGAAGCCCCAGCATTTT.

The J gene is TRBJ2-5, the V gene TRBV30; a possible D gene is TRBD2 (6 bases). Germline V CDR1 and CDR2: GTSNPN, SVGIG (reference sequence). The V and J ends lost 1 base and 4 bases respectively, with 10 bases between them. The CDR3 has 13 residues. The CDR3 here is CAWSGASVETQYF. In DNA form, the CDR3 reads TGTGCCTGGAGTGGGGCTAGCGTAGAGACCCAGTACTTC.

This sequence joins TRBV4-1 and TRBJ2-3; a weak D match, TRBD2 (6 bases). The CDR3 has 20 residues. V was clipped by 0 bases and J by 0 bases, with 22 bases between them. Per the germline V gene, CDR1 is MGHRA and CDR2 is YSYEKL. The CDR3 spells CASSQDWSREAGTSTDTQYF. CDR3 bases: TGCGCCAGCAGCCAAGATTGGAGCAGGGAGGCCGGGACTAGCACAGATACGCAGTATTTT.